This is a list of T cell receptor beta chains from one sample in a study of T-cell reconstitution after alpha-beta-depleted transplantation in children. TCRdb re-derived calls from the PCR reads in MiXCR, one entry per CDR3 protein. The sample includes around 450,000 distinct CDR3 sequences, about 10% of them seen just once. The sequences come from PBMCs, collected before TCRalphabeta/CD19-depleted stem cell transplant. These receptors originate from a child aged 2 to 9 with inherited bone marrow failure, due to receive a stem cell transplant. CDR3s include the opening cysteine and the closing phenylalanine or tryptophan. The D gene is left open where the match is weak. Expanded clones get a size class; other rows say once, few or many, or leave the size out.

d_call j_call v_call clone_size cdr3_aa cdr3_nt
- TRBJ2-2 TRBV7-9 many CASSPTTRAPNTGELFF TGTGCCAGCAGCCCGACAACTAGAGCTCCGAACACCGGGGAGCTGTTTTTT
- TRBJ2-3 TRBV30 many CAWRIEGTDTQYF TGTGCCTGGAGAATAGAGGGCACAGATACGCAGTATTTT
- TRBJ2-3 TRBV20-1 many CSPPKTSTDTQYF TGCAGTCCCCCGAAAACTAGCACAGATACGCAGTATTTT
TRBD1 TRBJ2-7 TRBV25-1 many CASSGTGGEQYF TGTGCCAGCAGCGGGACAGGAGGCGAGCAGTACTTC
- TRBJ2-3 TRBV20-1 - CSARIQDTQYF TGCAGTGCTAGAATCCAGGATACGCAGTATTTT
TRBD2 TRBJ2-2 TRBV12-3/TRBV12-4 - CASRSTGTSGGDNTGELFF TGTGCCAGCAGGTCGACCGGGACTAGCGGGGGAGATAACACCGGGGAGCTGTTTTTT
TRBD2 TRBJ2-1 TRBV5-1 many CASSSFGRHESYNEQFF TGCGCCAGCAGCTCGTTCGGGAGGCATGAGTCCTACAATGAGCAGTTCTTC
TRBD1 TRBJ1-5 TRBV2 many CASGYLRRQGSNQPQHF TGTGCCAGCGGGTACCTGAGGAGACAGGGCAGCAATCAGCCCCAGCATTTT
TRBD1 TRBJ2-7 TRBV27 many CASSLSGGYEQYF TGTGCCAGCTCATTGTCAGGGGGATACGAGCAGTACTTC
- TRBJ2-1 TRBV6-1 many CASTPDRVTYNEQFF TGTGCCAGCACTCCGGATCGGGTAACCTACAATGAGCAGTTCTTC
- TRBJ2-7 TRBV28 - CASSPRTGPGAYEQYF TGTGCCAGCAGTCCTAGGACGGGACCTGGGGCCTACGAGCAGTACTTC
TRBD2 TRBJ2-3 TRBV19 many CASSIGLAASTDTQYF TGTGCCAGTAGTATAGGGCTAGCGGCTAGCACAGATACGCAGTATTTT
TRBD1 TRBJ1-1 TRBV20-1 many CSASATGVDTEAFF TGCAGTGCTAGCGCGACAGGGGTGGACACTGAAGCTTTCTTT
- TRBJ2-7 TRBV6-5 - CASSTGRHEQYF TGTGCCAGCAGTACAGGGCGGCACGAGCAGTACTTC
- TRBJ1-2 TRBV12-3/TRBV12-4 few CASSWGDTDYGYTF TGTGCCAGCAGTTGGGGGGACACAGACTATGGCTACACCTTC
- TRBJ2-1 TRBV12-3/TRBV12-4 - CASSFALFQFF TGTGCCAGCAGTTTCGCCCTCTTTCAGTTCTTC
TRBD2 TRBJ2-1 TRBV29-1 few CSVPGLADYNEQFF TGCAGCGTTCCGGGACTAGCGGATTACAATGAGCAGTTCTTC
- TRBJ2-7 TRBV6-2/TRBV6-3 many CASSYRAEPYEQYF TGTGCCAGCAGTTACAGAGCGGAGCCCTACGAGCAGTACTTC
- TRBJ1-1 TRBV18 - CASSPWHENTEAFF TGTGCCAGCTCACCATGGCACGAGAACACTGAAGCTTTCTTT